The present entry profiles one T cell receptor beta chain with its context. This clonotype was recorded many times. It has no known antigen specificity. No base quality information exists; no much larger clone differs at one position. Via the germline V gene, CDR1 is MNHEY and CDR2 SVGAGI. The junction shows trimming of 7 bases on V and 4 bases on J, plus 13 bases between the germline ends. There are 13 amino acids in the CDR3, from cysteine to phenylalanine inclusive. CDR3 DNA only is kept here, 39 bases in frame from base 1. The sample belongs to a study of neurological immune-mediated disorders (dated by TCRdb to about 2019). Some background on the complete study: Using UMI-based sequencing, the study compared peripheral blood TCR-beta repertoires from patients with HTLV-I-associated myelopathy (HAM/TSP), patients with multiple sclerosis, and healthy controls. The cohort was made up of 68 subjects, consisting of roughly 15 HAM/TSP patients, approximately 35 multiple sclerosis patients and 20 healthy controls. The approximately 110 TCR-beta libraries included longitudinal samples, technical triplicates and paired sorted CD4+ and CD8+ T-cell subsets alongside PBMC samples.

Healthy controls were blood bank volunteers in Maryland, USA. For unsorted PBMC libraries, 2 million PBMCs were used after storage in RNAlater at -80 degrees C until RNA extraction. Peripheral blood underwent Ficoll-Hypaque density gradient centrifugation to isolate PBMCs, which were then cryopreserved in liquid nitrogen. cDNA was synthesized by template-switch 5'RACE using a primer with a 10-nucleotide random unique molecular identifier that tagged each TCR transcript. Every sequencing run covered 15-18 subjects and yielded more than 160 million TCR-beta sequences. The RNeasy kit was used to extract total RNA. Using the KAPA Real-time Library Amplification kit, TCR-beta VDJ regions were amplified with primers for the TCR constant region and the 5'RACE anchor. Sample indexes and Illumina adaptors were added in a first PCR, and a second PCR then increased library yield. After Ampure bead purification, the TCR product of roughly 650 bp was size-selected on a 2% E-gel SizeSelection system. Library quality was checked on a Bioanalyzer, concentration was measured with Qubit, and libraries were quantified with the Kapa Library Quantification kit before pooling. Libraries were sequenced paired-end 2 x 150 bp on an Illumina HiSeq 2500. To increase sequence diversity, about 25-31% phiX was spiked into each library pool. The paper's processing steps were these. The UMI-based MiGEC pipeline processed quality-filtered reads and removed over 75% of raw TCR sequences during error correction. IMGT germline references were used for alignment of VDJ genes, and clonotypes were defined by a unique CDR3 amino acid sequence together with V-J genes. Clonal expansion, Shannon diversity, and CDR3 relatedness (CalcPairwiseDistances, ClusterSamples) were evaluated with VDJtools, and phylogenetic trees were built with CLCbio workbench. A clone was classed as expanded if it had 8 or more unique UMIs, a cutoff based on coefficient-of-variation modelling across technical triplicates. TCRdb reprocessed the public reads (quality trimming at Q25 with fastp, clone calling with MiXCR) and kept in-frame beta chains. Duplicate CDR3 protein sequences are folded into a single record with the most common DNA and genes. The V and J calls, along with clone size, are taken from TCRdb and not from the paper's own processing. The sample contains around 27,000 distinct CDR3 sequences, more than 14% of them found a single time. The top ten constitute 25% to 30% of the sample.

The investigation overall reported the following: No identical CDR3 amino acid sequences were shared among expanded clones across subjects, suggesting private TCR-beta repertoires in all groups. TCR clonal expansion was highest in HAM/TSP patients and lowest in MS patients, with MS patients falling below even healthy controls.

The rearrangement joined TRBV6-5 to TRBJ2-5; the D region possibly corresponds to TRBD1 (6 bases align). The specimen was PBMCs. The clonotype originates from a man between 65 and 80 years old in good health. The DNA sequence is TGTGCCAGCAAAGGGGGAACCGGAGAGACCCAGTACTTC. The encoded protein is CASKGGTGETQYF.